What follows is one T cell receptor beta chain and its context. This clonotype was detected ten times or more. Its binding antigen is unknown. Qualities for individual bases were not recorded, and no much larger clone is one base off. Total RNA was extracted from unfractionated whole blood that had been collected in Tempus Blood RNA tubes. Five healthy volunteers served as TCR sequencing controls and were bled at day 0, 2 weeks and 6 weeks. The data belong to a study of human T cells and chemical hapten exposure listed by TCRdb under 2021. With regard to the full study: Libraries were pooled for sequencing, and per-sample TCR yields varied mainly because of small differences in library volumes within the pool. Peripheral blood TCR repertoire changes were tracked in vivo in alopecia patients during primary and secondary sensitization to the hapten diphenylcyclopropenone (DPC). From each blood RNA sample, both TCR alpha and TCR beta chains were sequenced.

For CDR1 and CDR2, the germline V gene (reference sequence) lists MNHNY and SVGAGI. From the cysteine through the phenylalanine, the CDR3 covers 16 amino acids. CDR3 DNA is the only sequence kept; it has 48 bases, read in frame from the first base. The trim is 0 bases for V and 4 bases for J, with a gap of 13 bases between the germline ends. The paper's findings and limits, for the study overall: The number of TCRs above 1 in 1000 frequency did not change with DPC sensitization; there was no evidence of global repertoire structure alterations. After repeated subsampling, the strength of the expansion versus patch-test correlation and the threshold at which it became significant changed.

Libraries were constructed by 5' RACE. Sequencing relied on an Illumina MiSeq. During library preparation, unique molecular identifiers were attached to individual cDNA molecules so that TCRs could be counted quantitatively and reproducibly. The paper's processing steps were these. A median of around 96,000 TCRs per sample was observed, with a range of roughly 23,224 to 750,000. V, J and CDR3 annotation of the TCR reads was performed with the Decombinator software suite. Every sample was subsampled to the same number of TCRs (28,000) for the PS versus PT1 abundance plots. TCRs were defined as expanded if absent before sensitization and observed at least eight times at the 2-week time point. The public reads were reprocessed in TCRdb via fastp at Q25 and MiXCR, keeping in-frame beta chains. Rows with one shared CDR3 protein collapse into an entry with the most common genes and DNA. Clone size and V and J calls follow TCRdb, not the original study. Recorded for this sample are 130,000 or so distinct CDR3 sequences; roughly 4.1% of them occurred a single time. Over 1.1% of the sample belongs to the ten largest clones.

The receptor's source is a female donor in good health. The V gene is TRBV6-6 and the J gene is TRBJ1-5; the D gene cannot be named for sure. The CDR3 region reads CASSYSIGRGNQPQHF. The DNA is TGTGCCAGCAGTTACTCGATCGGCCGAGGGAATCAGCCCCAGCATTTT.